This T cell receptor beta chain was profiled in a study of T-cell memory formation after mild COVID-19. TCRdb redid the calling of the 5' RACE reads with MiXCR, one entry per CDR3 protein. The profile shows 100,000 to 120,000 distinct CDR3 sequences, about 20% of them singletons. This CDR3 has 13 residues. The germline gives CDR1 DFQATT, CDR2 SNEGSKA (reference sequence). V lost 3 bases and J 4 bases, leaving 13 bases between the germline ends. This clonotype was obtained from a man aged 18 to 30 who had mild COVID-19 (a few samples of this study predate the infection). Cell type and time point are not known. Input material: PBMCs or a T cell subset sorted from them (not recorded which). The V call is TRBV20-1, the J call TRBJ2-7; D might be TRBD1 (5 bases). CDR3 bases: TGCAGTGCTAGTCCAGGACACACATACGAGCAGTACTTC. Translation: CSASPGHTYEQYF.